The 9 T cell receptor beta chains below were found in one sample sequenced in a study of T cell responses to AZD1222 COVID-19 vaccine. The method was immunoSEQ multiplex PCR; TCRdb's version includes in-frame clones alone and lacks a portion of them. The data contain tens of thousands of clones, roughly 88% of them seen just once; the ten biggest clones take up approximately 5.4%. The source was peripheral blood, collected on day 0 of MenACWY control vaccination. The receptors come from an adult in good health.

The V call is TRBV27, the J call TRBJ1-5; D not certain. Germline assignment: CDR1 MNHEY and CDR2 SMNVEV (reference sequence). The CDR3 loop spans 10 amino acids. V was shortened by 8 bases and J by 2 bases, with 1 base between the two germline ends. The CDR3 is CASGNQPQHF. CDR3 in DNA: TGTGCCAGCGGCAATCAGCCCCAGCATTTT.

This CDR3 reads CAWSTGQGADGYTF. CDR3 DNA sequence: TGTGCCTGGAGCACGGGACAGGGGGCGGATGGCTACACCTTC. The chain couples TRBV30 to TRBJ1-2, with 12 bases matching TRBD1. The CDR3 spans 14 residues. The germline V gene has CDR1 GTSNPN and CDR2 SVGIG (reference sequence). The junction had 5 bases not matched to a gene; V was cut back by 3 bases and J by 6 bases.

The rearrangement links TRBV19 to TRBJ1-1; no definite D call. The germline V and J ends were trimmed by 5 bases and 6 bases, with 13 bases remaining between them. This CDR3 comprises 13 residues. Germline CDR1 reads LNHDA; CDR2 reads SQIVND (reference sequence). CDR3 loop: CASSLYEGSEAFF. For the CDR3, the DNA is TGTGCCAGTAGTTTATACGAAGGCTCTGAAGCTTTCTTT. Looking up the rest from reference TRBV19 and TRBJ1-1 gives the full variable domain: DGGITQSPKYLFRKEGQNVTLSCEQNLNHDAMYWYRQDPGQGLRLIYYSQIVNDFQKGDIAEGYSVSREKKESFPLTVTSAQKNPTAFYLCASSLYEGSEAFFGQGTRLTVV.

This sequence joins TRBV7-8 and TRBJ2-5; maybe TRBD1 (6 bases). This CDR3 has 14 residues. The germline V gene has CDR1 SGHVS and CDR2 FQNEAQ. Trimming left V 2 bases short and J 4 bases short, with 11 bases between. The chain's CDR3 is CASSLRTVSETQYF. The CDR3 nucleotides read TGTGCCAGCAGCTTACGGACAGTCTCAGAGACCCAGTACTTC.

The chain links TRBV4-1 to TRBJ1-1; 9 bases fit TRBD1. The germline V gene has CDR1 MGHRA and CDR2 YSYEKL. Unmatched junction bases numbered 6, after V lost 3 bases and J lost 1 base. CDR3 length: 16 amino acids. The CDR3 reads CASSQNTGGWNTEAFF. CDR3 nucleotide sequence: TGCGCCAGCAGCCAGAATACAGGGGGCTGGAACACTGAAGCTTTCTTT.

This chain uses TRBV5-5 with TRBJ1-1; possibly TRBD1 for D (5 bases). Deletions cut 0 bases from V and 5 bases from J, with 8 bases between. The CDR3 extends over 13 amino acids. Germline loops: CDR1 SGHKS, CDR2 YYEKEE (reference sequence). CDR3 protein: CASSLGQRTEAFF. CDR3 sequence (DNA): TGTGCCAGCAGCTTGGGACAGCGTACTGAAGCTTTCTTT.

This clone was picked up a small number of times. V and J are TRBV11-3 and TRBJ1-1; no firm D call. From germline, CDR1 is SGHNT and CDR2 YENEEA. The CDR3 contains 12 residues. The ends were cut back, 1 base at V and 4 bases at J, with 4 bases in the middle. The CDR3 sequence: CASSLGVTEAFF. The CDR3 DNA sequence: TGTGCCAGCAGCTTAGGGGTCACTGAAGCTTTCTTT.

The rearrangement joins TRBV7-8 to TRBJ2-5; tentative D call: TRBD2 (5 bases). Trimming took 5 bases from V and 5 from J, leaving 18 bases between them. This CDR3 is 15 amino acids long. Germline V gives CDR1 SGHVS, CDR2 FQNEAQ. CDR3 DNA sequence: TGTGCCAGCAGCCGGTCGGGGAGTCCCAGGGAGACCCAGTACTTC. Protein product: CASSRSGSPRETQYF.

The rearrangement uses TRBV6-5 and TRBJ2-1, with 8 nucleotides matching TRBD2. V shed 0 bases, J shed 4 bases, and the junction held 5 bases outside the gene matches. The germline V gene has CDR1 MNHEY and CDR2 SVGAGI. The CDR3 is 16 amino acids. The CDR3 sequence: CASSYSLAGGYNEQFF. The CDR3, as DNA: TGTGCCAGCAGTTACTCCCTTGCGGGGGGTTACAATGAGCAGTTCTTC.